This T cell receptor beta chain was retrieved from a study of beta chain features in type 1 diabetes (dated by TCRdb to 2017 to 2018). Broadly, across the study: Mean age, gender distribution, total cell number and subset yield did not differ between patients and healthy donors. Naive and central memory subsets were obtained from all 30 or so donors, but regulatory and stem cell-like memory subsets were isolated from only 8 patients and about 8 healthy donors. In the study, TCRB repertoires of sorted circulating CD4+ T cell subsets from recently diagnosed type 1 diabetes patients were compared with those of matched healthy donors. A total of roughly 100 million sorted cells were examined across all samples, and the number of cells per subset was strongly correlated with RNA yield. What the study reported, not specific to this receptor: Patients with type 1 diabetes made fewer insertions and deleted more nucleotides at VDJ recombination sites, implying thymic rearrangement abnormalities. Type 1 diabetes patients showed a moderate but significant shortening of TCRB CDR3 length in all four CD4+ subsets. Naive, central memory and regulatory TCRB repertoires appeared to be more similar among patients than among healthy donors. HLA sub-analyses involved small numbers of individuals, so any influence of HLA type on TCRB rearrangement remained unresolved. PCR may preferentially amplify shorter templates, but because patient and control samples were amplified and corrected together, any resulting skew would affect both groups equally. Sequencing cDNA rather than genomic DNA could over-represent highly expressing activated cells, although activation and CD3 levels did not differ between groups.

The High Capacity cDNA Reverse Transcription Kit was used to reverse transcribe all of the isolated RNA, meaning that expressed TCRB transcripts were what got sequenced. Deep immunoSEQ sequencing was applied to naive, central memory and regulatory T cell samples, giving an average of roughly 3.5 million total reads per sample. After sorted cells were lysed in RLT buffer, RNA was extracted with DNase-treated RNeasy Micro or Mini kits, with the choice depending on cell number. To prevent cross-contamination, each cell subset was processed individually, whereas patient and healthy donor samples were processed jointly. The immunoSEQ multiplex PCR was used to amplify TCRB sequences from cDNA, yielding 87-bp fragments that span the CDR3 region. Sequencing of the amplicons was performed on the Illumina HiSeq platform. The study's processing was this. PCR bias was computationally corrected using synthetic template baselines, reads within Hamming distance 2 were collapsed, and singletons that could not be merged were discarded. Reads were aligned to IMGT to assign V, D and J genes, CDR3 length, and insertions or deletions at six rearrangement sites. Within each subset, clonotype counts were normalized to the number of sorted cells before true diversity and Gini coefficients were calculated with the tcR R package. Repertoire sharing was quantified using the overlap coefficient calculated on TCRB nucleotide sequences. Out-of-frame TCRB sequences from naive cells were analyzed as a proxy for the pre-selection repertoire. TCRdb stores this immuneACCESS table with in-frame sequences only. Part of the clones is absent; in the studies checked, under half of the shortfall reflects unresolved V genes, and no reason is known for the rest. V, J and clone size are taken as reported in that table, and D and trimming were inferred from the DNA itself. This sample is represented by 200,000 to 250,000 clones; approximately 14% of them were singletons. Just under 0.02% of the sample lies in the top ten.

With respect to this clone: Its cognate antigen has yet to be identified. No per-base quality is available; no much larger clone lies one base away.

Compared with germline, V lacks 3 bases and J lacks 5 bases; bases without a gene match: 5. Reading the germline V gene gives CDR1 SGHRS and CDR2 YFSETQ. There are 14 amino acids in the CDR3, from cysteine to phenylalanine inclusive. The read is trimmed to its CDR3 DNA, 42 bases read in frame from base 1. From each donor, a single peripheral blood sample of approximately 0.11 L on average was drawn into heparinised tubes. A BD FACSAria II was used to sort naive, central memory, regulatory and stem cell-like memory CD4+ T cells with a panel that included CD45RO, CCR7, CD25, CD127, CD95 and CD27. Purity was above 95% for every sorted population. PBMCs were isolated right away by Lymphoprep density gradient centrifugation and were stained directly, without culture. So that batch effects would be minimized, each experiment stained and sorted samples in pairs, pairing one healthy donor with one patient.

Sequencing was carried out using naive CD4+ T cells from blood. This specimen's cell subset or site label, interpreted: true naive CD4+ T cells. The TCR sequence derives from a man between 25 and 39 years old with type 1 diabetes. Recombination connected TRBV5-1 to TRBJ2-7; 10 of the junction bases match TRBD1. The nucleotide sequence is given as TGCGCCAGCAGCTGGGACAGGGGTAAGGACGAGCAGTACTTC. Its protein reads: CASSWDRGKDEQYF.